Sequencing of this T cell receptor (beta chain) was carried out in a study of blood T cell repertoires in COVID-19. Across the whole study: There were acute and convalescent COVID-19 samples, and they came from the United States, Italy and Spain.

Per the original methods: By means of reference gene primer amplification, nucleated cell counts were estimated. Measured with immunoSEQ multiplex PCR; TCRdb has only the in-frame clones, and not every one. The D gene and trimming were derived from the DNA, and the V and J assignments and clone size from that table. The data contain 180,000 or so clones, about 79% of them singletons. Trimming cost V 3 bases and J 3 bases; bases outside gene matches: 2. There are 14 residues in the CDR3. The germline CDR1 and CDR2 sequences are KGHSH and LQKENI. The origin of this receptor is a man over 45 who had recovered from COVID-19. What was sequenced was PBMCs or T cells enriched from blood (not recorded which). The J gene is TRBJ1-1, the V gene TRBV18; 9 positions agree with TRBD1. For the CDR3, the DNA is TGTGCCAGCTCACCCGGACAGGGGCACACTGAAGCTTTCTTT. Translated, it gives CASSPGQGHTEAFF.